One T cell receptor (beta chain) is described in this entry. The sample comes from a study of blood T cell repertoires in COVID-19. Generated by immunoSEQ multiplex PCR, the TCRdb table keeps only in-frame clones and is missing some. This repertoire shows around 430,000 clones, approximately 90% found once; its top ten account for roughly 12%. Per the germline V gene, CDR1 is MGHDK and CDR2 is SYGVNS. The CDR3 spans 16 residues. The V and J ends lost 5 bases and 5 bases, in that order; junction bases with no gene match: 11. A Seattle source enrolled patients during active infection and followed them longitudinally.

Material: peripheral blood. The chain carries TRBV25-1 and TRBJ2-1; TRBD1 aligns across 8 bases. The source is a woman between 45 and 65 years old with COVID-19, enrolled during active disease. CDR3 coding DNA: TGTGCCAGCAGTCCTAAGTCTAGGACAGGGAACAATGAGCAGTTCTTC. It specifies CASSPKSRTGNNEQFF.